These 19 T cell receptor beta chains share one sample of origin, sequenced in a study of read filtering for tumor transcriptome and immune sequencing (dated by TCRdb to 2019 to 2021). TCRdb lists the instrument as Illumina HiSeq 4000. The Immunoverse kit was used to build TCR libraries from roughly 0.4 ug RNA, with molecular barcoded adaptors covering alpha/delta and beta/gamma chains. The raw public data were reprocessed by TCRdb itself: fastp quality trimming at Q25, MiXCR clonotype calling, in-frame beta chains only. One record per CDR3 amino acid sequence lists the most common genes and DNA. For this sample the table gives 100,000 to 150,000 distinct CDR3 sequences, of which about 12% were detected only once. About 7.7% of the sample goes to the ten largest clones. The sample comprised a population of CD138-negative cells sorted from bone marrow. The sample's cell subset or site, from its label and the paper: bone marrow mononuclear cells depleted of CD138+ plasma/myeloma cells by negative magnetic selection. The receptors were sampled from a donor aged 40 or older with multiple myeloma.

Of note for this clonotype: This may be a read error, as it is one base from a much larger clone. In nucleotides, the CDR3 is TGCAGTGACTCTAAGGTTGCGGGTTGGGAAAAACTGTTTTTT. Amino acids: CSDSKVAGWEKLFF. The J gene is TRBJ1-4, the V gene TRBV20-1; D remains unclear. V gave up 7 bases and J gave up 8 bases, with 20 bases separating them. Germline-derived CDR1 and CDR2 are DFQATT and SNEGSKA (reference sequence). The CDR3 is 14 residues long.

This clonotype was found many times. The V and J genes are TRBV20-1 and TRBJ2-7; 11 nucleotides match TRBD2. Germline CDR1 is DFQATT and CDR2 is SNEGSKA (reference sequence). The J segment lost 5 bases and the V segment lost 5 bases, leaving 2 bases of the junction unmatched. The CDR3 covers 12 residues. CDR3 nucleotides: TGCAGTGCTGGGACTAGCGGAGACGAGCAGTACTTC. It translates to CSAGTSGDEQYF.

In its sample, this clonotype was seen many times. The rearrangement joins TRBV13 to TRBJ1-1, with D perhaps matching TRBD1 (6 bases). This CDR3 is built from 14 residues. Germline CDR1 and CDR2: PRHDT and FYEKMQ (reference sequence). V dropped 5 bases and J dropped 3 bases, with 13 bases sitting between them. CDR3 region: CASSQQGADTEAFF. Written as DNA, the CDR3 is TGTGCCAGCAGCCAACAGGGTGCGGACACTGAAGCTTTCTTT.

The CDR3 sequence: CATSRDPGVGEQYF. The CDR3 DNA reads as TGTGCCACCAGCAGAGACCCAGGGGTTGGCGAGCAGTACTTC. V and J are TRBV15 and TRBJ2-7; weak D call: TRBD1 (6 bases). Per germline, CDR1 LNHNV and CDR2 YYDKDF (reference sequence). This CDR3 contains 14 residues. V gave up 0 bases and J gave up 6 bases, with 12 bases separating them.

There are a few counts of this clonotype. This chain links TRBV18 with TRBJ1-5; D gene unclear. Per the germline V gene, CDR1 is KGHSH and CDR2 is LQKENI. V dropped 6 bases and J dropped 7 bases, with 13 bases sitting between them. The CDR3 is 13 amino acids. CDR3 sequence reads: CASSFGVRQPQHF. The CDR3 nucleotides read TGTGCCAGCTCCTTCGGGGTTAGGCAGCCCCAGCATTTT.

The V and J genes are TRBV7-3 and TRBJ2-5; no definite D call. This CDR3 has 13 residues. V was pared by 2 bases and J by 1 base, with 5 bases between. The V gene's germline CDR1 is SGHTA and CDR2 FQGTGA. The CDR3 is CASSLHGQETQYF. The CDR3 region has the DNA TGTGCCAGCAGCTTACACGGCCAAGAGACCCAGTACTTC.

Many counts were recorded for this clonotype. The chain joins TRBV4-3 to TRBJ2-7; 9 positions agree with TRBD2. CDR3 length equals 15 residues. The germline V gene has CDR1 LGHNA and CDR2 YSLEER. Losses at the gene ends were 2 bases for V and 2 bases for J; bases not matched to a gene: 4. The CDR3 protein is CASSQNSGRPYEQYF. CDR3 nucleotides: TGCGCCAGCAGCCAAAATAGCGGGAGACCCTACGAGCAGTACTTC.

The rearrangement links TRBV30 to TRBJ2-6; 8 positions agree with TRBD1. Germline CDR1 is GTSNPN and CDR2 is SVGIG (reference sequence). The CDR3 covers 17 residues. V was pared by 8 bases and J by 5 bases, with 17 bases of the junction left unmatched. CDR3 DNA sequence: TGTGCCAGCGACAGGGGTCGGCCCGGCCCCAGGGCCAACGTCCTGACTTTC. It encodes CASDRGRPGPRANVLTF.

CDR3 region: CSASGDTGDTQYF. The CDR3 coding sequence is TGCAGTGCTAGCGGCGACACAGGTGATACGCAGTATTTT. V usage is TRBV20-1 and J usage is TRBJ2-3, with a possible D match to TRBD1 (5 bases). V was pared by 3 bases and J by 6 bases, with 13 bases between. The CDR3 spans 13 residues. CDR1 is DFQATT and CDR2 is SNEGSKA in the germline V gene (reference sequence).

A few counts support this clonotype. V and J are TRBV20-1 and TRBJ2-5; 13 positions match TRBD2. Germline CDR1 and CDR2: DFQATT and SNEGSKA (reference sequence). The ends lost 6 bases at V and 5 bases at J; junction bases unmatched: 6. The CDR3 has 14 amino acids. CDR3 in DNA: TGCAGTGCCCCCCCACTAGCGGGAGGGGAGACCCAGTACTTC. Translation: CSAPPLAGGETQYF.

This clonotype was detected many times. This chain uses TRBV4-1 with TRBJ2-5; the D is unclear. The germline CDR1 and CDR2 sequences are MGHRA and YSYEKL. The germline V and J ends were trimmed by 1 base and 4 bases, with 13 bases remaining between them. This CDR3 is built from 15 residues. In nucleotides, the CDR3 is TGCGCCAGCAGCCAAGTCTTCAGTTCGGGAGAGACCCAGTACTTC. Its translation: CASSQVFSSGETQYF.

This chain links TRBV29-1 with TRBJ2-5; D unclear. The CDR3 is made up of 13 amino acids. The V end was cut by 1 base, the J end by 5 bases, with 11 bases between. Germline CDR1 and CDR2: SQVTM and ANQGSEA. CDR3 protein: CSVEAKGRETQYF. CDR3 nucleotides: TGCAGCGTTGAAGCGAAGGGCAGGGAGACCCAGTACTTC.

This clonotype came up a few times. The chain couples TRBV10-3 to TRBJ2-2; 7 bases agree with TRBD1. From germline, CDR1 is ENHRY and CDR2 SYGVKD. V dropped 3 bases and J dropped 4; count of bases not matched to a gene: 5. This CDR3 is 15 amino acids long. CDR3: CAISEETGFTGELFF. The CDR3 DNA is TGTGCCATCAGTGAAGAGACAGGGTTCACCGGGGAGCTGTTTTTT.

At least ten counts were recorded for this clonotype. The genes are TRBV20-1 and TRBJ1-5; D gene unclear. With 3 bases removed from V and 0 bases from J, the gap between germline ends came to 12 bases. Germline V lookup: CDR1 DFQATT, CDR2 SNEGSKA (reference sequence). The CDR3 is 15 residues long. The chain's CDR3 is CSASSWGYSNQPQHF. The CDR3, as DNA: TGCAGTGCTAGTTCCTGGGGATATAGCAATCAGCCCCAGCATTTT.

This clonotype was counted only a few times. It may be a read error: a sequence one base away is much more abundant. CDR3 sequence reads: CSAPVEGGSSYERYF. As DNA, the CDR3 is TGCAGTGCTCCCGTCGAGGGAGGGAGCTCCTACGAGCGGTACTTC. This chain links TRBV20-1 with TRBJ2-7; 7 nucleotides line up with TRBD2. The CDR3 spans 15 residues. Germline loops: CDR1 DFQATT, CDR2 SNEGSKA (reference sequence).

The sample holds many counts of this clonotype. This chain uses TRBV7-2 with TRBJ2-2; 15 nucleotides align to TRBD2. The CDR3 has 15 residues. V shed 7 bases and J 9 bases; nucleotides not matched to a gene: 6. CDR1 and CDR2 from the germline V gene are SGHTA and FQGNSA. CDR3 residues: CASTTGTSGRRELFF. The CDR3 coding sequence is TGTGCCAGCACCACCGGGACTAGCGGGAGGAGGGAGCTGTTTTTT.

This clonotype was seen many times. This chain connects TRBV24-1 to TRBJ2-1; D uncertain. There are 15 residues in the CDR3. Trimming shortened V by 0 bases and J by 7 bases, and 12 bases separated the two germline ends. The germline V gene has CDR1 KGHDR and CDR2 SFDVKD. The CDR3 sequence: CATSDLLGSGNEQFF. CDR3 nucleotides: TGTGCCACCAGTGATTTGCTAGGTTCTGGTAATGAGCAGTTCTTC.

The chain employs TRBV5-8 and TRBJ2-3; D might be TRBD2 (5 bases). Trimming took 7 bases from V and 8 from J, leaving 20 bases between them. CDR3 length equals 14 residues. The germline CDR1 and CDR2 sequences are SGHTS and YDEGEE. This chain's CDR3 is CASSLEVVNSTQYF. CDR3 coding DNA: TGTGCCAGCTCCTTGGAGGTAGTCAATAGTACGCAGTATTTT.

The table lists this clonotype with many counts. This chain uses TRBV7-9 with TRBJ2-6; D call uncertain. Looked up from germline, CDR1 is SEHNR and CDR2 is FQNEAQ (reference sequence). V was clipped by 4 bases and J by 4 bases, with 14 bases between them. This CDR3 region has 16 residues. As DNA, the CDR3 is TGTGCCAGCAGCTACCTAAGTCGAGCGGGGGCCAACGTCCTGACTTTC. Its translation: CASSYLSRAGANVLTF.